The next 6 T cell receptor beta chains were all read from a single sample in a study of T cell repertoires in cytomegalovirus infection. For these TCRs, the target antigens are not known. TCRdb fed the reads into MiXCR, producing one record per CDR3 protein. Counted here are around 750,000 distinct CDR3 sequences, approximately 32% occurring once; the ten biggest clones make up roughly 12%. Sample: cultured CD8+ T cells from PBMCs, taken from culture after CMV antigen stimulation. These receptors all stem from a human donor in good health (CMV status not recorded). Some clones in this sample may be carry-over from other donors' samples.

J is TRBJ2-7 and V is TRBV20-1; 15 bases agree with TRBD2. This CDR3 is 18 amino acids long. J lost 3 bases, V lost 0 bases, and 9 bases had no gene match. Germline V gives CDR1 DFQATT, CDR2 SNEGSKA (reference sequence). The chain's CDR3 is CSARDRGTSGGRYYEQYV. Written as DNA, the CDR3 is TGCAGTGCTAGAGATCGGGGGACTAGCGGGGGGAGATACTACGAGCAGTACGTC.

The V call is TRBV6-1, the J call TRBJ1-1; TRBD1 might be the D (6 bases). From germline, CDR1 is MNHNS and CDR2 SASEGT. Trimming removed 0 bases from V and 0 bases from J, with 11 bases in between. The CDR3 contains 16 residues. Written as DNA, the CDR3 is TGTGCCAGCAGTGAAGCCTCGGACAGACTGAACACTGAAGCTTTCTTT. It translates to CASSEASDRLNTEAFF.

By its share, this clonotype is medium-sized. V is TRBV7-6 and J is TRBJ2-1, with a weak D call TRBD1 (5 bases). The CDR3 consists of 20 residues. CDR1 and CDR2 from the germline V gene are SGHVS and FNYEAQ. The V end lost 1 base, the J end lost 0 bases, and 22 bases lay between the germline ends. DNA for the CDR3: TGTGCCAGCAGCTTAGTACCCTGGCGACAGACCCCTAGCTCCTACAATGAGCAGTTCTTC. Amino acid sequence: CASSLVPWRQTPSSYNEQFF. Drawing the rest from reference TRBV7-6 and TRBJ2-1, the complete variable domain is GAGVSQSPRYKVTKRGQDVALRCDPISGHVSLYWYRQALGQGPEFLTYFNYEAQQDKSGLPNDRFSAERPEGSISTLTIQRTEQRDSAMYRCASSLVPWRQTPSSYNEQFFGPGTRLTVL.

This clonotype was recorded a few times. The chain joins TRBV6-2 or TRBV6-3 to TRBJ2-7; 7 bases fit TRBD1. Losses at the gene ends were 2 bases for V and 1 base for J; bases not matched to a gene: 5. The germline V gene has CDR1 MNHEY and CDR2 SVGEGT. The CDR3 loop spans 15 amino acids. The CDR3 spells CASSYGQEGSYEQYV. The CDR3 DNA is TGTGCCAGCAGTTACGGACAGGAAGGGTCCTACGAGCAGTACGTC.

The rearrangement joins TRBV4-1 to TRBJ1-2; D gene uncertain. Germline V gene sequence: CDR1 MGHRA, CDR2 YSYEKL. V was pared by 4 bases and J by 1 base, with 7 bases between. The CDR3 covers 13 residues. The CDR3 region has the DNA TGCGCCAGCAGCCGTTCTTATAACTATGGCTACACCTTC. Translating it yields CASSRSYNYGYTF.

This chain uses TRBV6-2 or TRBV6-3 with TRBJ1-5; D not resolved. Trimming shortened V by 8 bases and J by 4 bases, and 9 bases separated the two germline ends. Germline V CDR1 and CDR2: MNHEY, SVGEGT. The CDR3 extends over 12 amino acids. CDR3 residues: CASSQWNQPQHF. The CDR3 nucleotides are TGTGCCAGCTCACAATGGAATCAGCCCCAGCATTTT.